Each of the 18 T cell receptor beta chains below was sequenced from the same sample in a study of long-term antiretroviral therapy in people with HIV. They ran version v3.0 of the immunoSEQ assay at survey level. Profiling relied on immunoSEQ multiplex PCR, and the TCRdb table lists in-frame clones only, not all of them. The table shows roughly 35,000 clones, with roughly 85% occurring only once. The sample was unsorted PBMCs, taken around 3.3 years after starting antiretroviral therapy. The receptors stem from a man aged 18 to 29 with HIV.

This clone occurred a few times. The V gene is TRBV2, the J gene TRBJ1-2; TRBD1 might be the D (5 bases). Germline V gene data show CDR1 as SNHLY and CDR2 as FYNNEI. The CDR3 length is 14 residues. Trimming stripped 1 base from V and 5 bases from J, with 11 bases between. For the CDR3, the DNA is TGTGCCAGCAGTGAAGGGGGGGTTGAATATGGCTACACCTTC. Translation: CASSEGGVEYGYTF.

The sample holds one count of this clone. This chain uses TRBV14 with TRBJ2-3; 8 bases are shared with TRBD2. The CDR3 is made up of 15 amino acids. Germline V lookup: CDR1 SGHDN, CDR2 FVKESK. Trimming at V came to 4 bases and at J to 5 bases, leaving 8 bases not matched to a gene. The CDR3 loop is CASSLRRGAGDTQYF. The DNA for the CDR3 is TGTGCCAGCAGCCTTCGGCGGGGGGCGGGAGATACGCAGTATTTT.

The CDR3 region has the DNA TGTGCCAGCAGCGAGACCCCAGGACCTCGCGAGCAGTACTTC. Its translation: CASSETPGPREQYF. The J gene is TRBJ2-7, the V gene TRBV9; D remains unclear. The germline CDR1 and CDR2 sequences are SGDLS and YYNGEE. Trimming shortened V by 3 bases and J by 6 bases, and 16 bases separated the two germline ends. This CDR3 spans 14 amino acids.

This clone is a singleton in its sample. The chain carries TRBV4-1 and TRBJ2-2, with 9 bases matching TRBD1. After removal of 4 bases from V and 4 bases from J, the junction contained 7 bases not matched to a gene. Germline values: CDR1 MGHRA, CDR2 YSYEKL. This CDR3 spans 16 amino acids. CDR3 in DNA: TGCGCCAGCAGCCTACCGGGACAGGGTACCACCGGGGAGCTGTTTTTT. This gives the protein CASSLPGQGTTGELFF.

V gene TRBV27 combines with J gene TRBJ2-2, with D perhaps TRBD2 (6 bases). The CDR3 contains 16 residues. Germline loops: CDR1 MNHEY, CDR2 SMNVEV (reference sequence). Trimming left V 3 bases short and J 2 bases short, with 13 bases between. The CDR3 sequence: CASSFGGYRNTGELFF. The CDR3 region has the DNA TGTGCCAGCAGTTTTGGGGGGTACAGAAACACCGGGGAGCTGTTTTTT.

This rearrangement joins TRBV4-1 to TRBJ2-4; D is uncertain. V was clipped by 2 bases and J by 0 bases, with 8 bases between them. The CDR3 is made up of 15 amino acids. Looked up from germline, CDR1 is MGHRA and CDR2 is YSYEKL. This CDR3 is CASSQNREAKNIQYF. CDR3 in DNA: TGCGCCAGCAGCCAAAACAGAGAAGCCAAAAACATTCAGTACTTC.

This chain uses TRBV27 with TRBJ2-7, with 12 bases aligning to TRBD2. J lost 2 bases, V lost 4 bases, and 3 bases had no gene match. The CDR3 totals 15 residues. Germline V gene data show CDR1 as MNHEY and CDR2 as SMNVEV (reference sequence). The CDR3 nucleotides are TGTGCCAGCAGTTCACTAGCGGGGGGAACCTACGAGCAGTACTTC. This encodes CASSSLAGGTYEQYF.

The chain couples TRBV27 to TRBJ1-5; 10 nucleotides line up with TRBD1. After removal of 7 bases from V and 5 bases from J, the junction contained 2 bases not matched to a gene. The CDR3 is 13 residues long. Germline CDR1 MNHEY, CDR2 SMNVEV (reference sequence). In DNA form, the CDR3 reads TGTGCCAGCACGACAGGGGGCCATCAGCCCCAGCATTTT. Translated, it gives CASTTGGHQPQHF.

V and J are TRBV10-2 and TRBJ2-7, with D possibly matching TRBD2 (5 bases). Trimming removed 6 bases from V and 5 bases from J, with 11 bases in between. From germline, CDR1 is WSHSY and CDR2 SAAADI. The CDR3 has 12 residues. The CDR3 loop is CASSENGDEQYF. In DNA form, the CDR3 reads TGCGCCAGCAGCGAAAACGGGGACGAGCAGTACTTC.

This CDR3 reads CASSTLSGVNTEAFF. Here the CDR3 DNA reads TGTGCCAGTTCAACCCTTAGCGGGGTGAACACTGAAGCTTTCTTT. The chain has TRBV19 and TRBJ1-1; D is unclear. The CDR3 loop spans 15 amino acids. The ends were cut back, 8 bases at V and 0 bases at J, with 16 bases in the middle. Germline V gene sequence: CDR1 LNHDA, CDR2 SQIVND (reference sequence).

The chain joins TRBV4-3 to TRBJ2-7; D remains unclear. Germline CDR1 and CDR2: LGHNA and YSLEER. V was trimmed by 0 bases and J by 3 bases, leaving 12 bases between them. This CDR3 has 15 amino acids. CDR3 amino acids: CASSQDGFGYYEQYF. The CDR3 coding sequence is TGCGCCAGCAGCCAAGATGGGTTCGGTTACTACGAGCAGTACTTC.

The rearrangement uses TRBV28 and TRBJ2-5; TRBD2 aligns across 8 bases. The V and J ends lost 2 bases and 4 bases, in that order; junction bases with no gene match: 6. In germline, CDR1 is MDHEN, CDR2 SYDVKM. This CDR3 is 15 amino acids long. The CDR3 DNA sequence: TGTGCCAGCAGTTTACAGCGGGAGAATACAGAGACCCAGTACTTC. Encoded protein: CASSLQRENTETQYF.

A single count supports this clone. In nucleotides, the CDR3 is TGCGCCAGCAGCTTCAGACAGGGGGACACTGAAGCTTTCTTT. Amino acids: CASSFRQGDTEAFF. The chain employs TRBV5-1 and TRBJ1-1; the match to TRBD1 covers 9 bases. Germline CDR1 SGHRS, CDR2 YFSETQ. The ends lost 2 bases at V and 3 bases at J; junction bases unmatched: 2. The CDR3 is 14 amino acids.

The CDR3 coding sequence is TGTGCCAGCACTAGACAGCTTGAAGCTTTCTTT. Translating gives CASTRQLEAFF. The chain combines TRBV28 with TRBJ1-1; TRBD1 is a possible D gene (5 bases). CDR3 size: 11 residues. Trimming left V 7 bases short and J 7 bases short, with 10 bases between. Germline values: CDR1 MDHEN, CDR2 SYDVKM.

The CDR3 bases are TGTGCCATCAGTGAGATTGACAGTGTATATGGCTACACCTTC. As protein: CAISEIDSVYGYTF. The chain combines TRBV10-3 with TRBJ1-2; D may be TRBD1 (5 bases). The germline V gene has CDR1 ENHRY and CDR2 SYGVKD. CDR3 length: 14 amino acids. V was pared by 2 bases and J by 5 bases, with 12 bases between.

The CDR3 sequence: CASSPTQGAMEYF. CDR3 nucleotide sequence: TGTGCCAGCAGCCCGACACAGGGGGCGATGGAGTATTTT. V and J are TRBV7-9 and TRBJ2-3, with 9 nucleotides matching TRBD1. V gave up 5 bases and J gave up 13 bases; unmatched junction bases: 10. Germline CDR1 is SEHNR and CDR2 is FQNEAQ (reference sequence). The CDR3 length is 13 residues.

A few counts support this clone. One junction end does not reproduce the germline sequence, and a read error may be involved. This chain links TRBV4-1 with TRBJ2-7; the D gene is possibly TRBD1 (6 bases). Germline values: CDR1 MGHRA, CDR2 YSYEKL. This CDR3 spans 16 amino acids. Written as DNA, the CDR3 is TGCGCCAGCAGCAAAGAGGTGATGGGCAGGGGCTCCGAGCAGTACTTC. This sequence encodes CASSKEVMGRGSEQYF.

The J gene is TRBJ1-5, the V gene TRBV2; tentative D call: TRBD1 (5 bases). The CDR3 has 17 amino acids. V was clipped by 2 bases and J by 0 bases, with 14 bases between them. CDR1 is SNHLY and CDR2 is FYNNEI in the germline V gene. CDR3 nucleotide sequence: TGTGCCAGCAGTGAACCTAGGGGCCGGAATAGCAATCAGCCCCAGCATTTT. Its translation is CASSEPRGRNSNQPQHF.